Shown below are 14 T cell receptor beta chains from a single sample sequenced in a study of OX40 agonist ivuxolimab in advanced cancers. The table came from immunoSEQ multiplex PCR; TCRdb's copy has only in-frame clones and leaves some out. The table includes about 70,000 clones, about 84% detected once. Sequenced here: CD4+ or CD8+ T cells sorted from blood, sampled in a trial of the OX40 agonist ivuxolimab. The receptor set was obtained from an adult with an advanced solid tumor such as melanoma, head and neck, liver or kidney cancer.

The V and J genes are TRBV6-5 and TRBJ1-1, with D possibly TRBD1 on 5 matching bases. From germline, CDR1 is MNHEY and CDR2 SVGAGI. The V gene lost 0 bases and the J gene lost 4 bases, with 12 bases spanning the gap. The CDR3 length is 15 residues. The CDR3 DNA sequence: TGTGCCAGCAGTTACTCGGGGGGAGTGTTCACTGAAGCTTTCTTT. It specifies CASSYSGGVFTEAFF.

The V gene is TRBV4-1, the J gene TRBJ2-1; 7 bases line up with TRBD1. CDR1 and CDR2 from the germline V gene are MGHRA and YSYEKL. This CDR3 contains 14 residues. Trimming took 5 bases from V and 8 from J; bases not matched to a gene: 9. In DNA, the CDR3 is TGCGCCAGCAGCTTTCGGACAGGTCAAGATGAGCAGTTCTTC. As protein: CASSFRTGQDEQFF.

In this sample, this clone turned up once. V gene TRBV7-3 combines with J gene TRBJ2-4; D is possibly TRBD1 (5 bases). Germline loops: CDR1 SGHTA, CDR2 FQGTGA. The CDR3 consists of 13 residues. Trimming cost V 4 bases and J 11 bases, with 15 bases left between them. The CDR3 DNA is TGTGCCAGCAGCTCCACCCAGGGCTTAGTTCAGTACTTC. This translates into CASSSTQGLVQYF.

The gene calls are TRBV6-1 and TRBJ1-1; D unresolved. CDR3 length equals 12 residues. In germline, CDR1 is MNHNS, CDR2 SASEGT. The V end was cut by 6 bases, the J end by 8 bases, with 13 bases between. The CDR3 nucleotides are TGTGCCAGCAGCCCCCTCCGGGAAGAAGCTTTCTTT. Translation: CASSPLREEAFF.

The V gene is TRBV28, the J gene TRBJ2-1; no definite D call. Germline lookup yields CDR1 MDHEN and CDR2 SYDVKM. The CDR3 spans 11 residues. The germline V and J ends were trimmed by 7 bases and 7 bases, with 8 bases remaining between them. As DNA, the CDR3 is TGTGCCAGCACCCTAGGGAATGAGCAGTTCTTC. It codes for CASTLGNEQFF.

The CDR3 sequence is CASSVSGGPSDTQYF. The CDR3 nucleotides read TGTGCCAGCAGCGTTTCGGGAGGGCCATCAGATACGCAGTATTTT. This rearrangement joins TRBV9 to TRBJ2-3, with 8 bases identical to TRBD2. Trimming cost V 2 bases and J 4 bases; bases outside gene matches: 6. Per germline, CDR1 SGDLS and CDR2 YYNGEE. The CDR3 is 15 amino acids.

This chain joins TRBV6-6 and TRBJ2-4; D not resolved. Germline assignment: CDR1 MNHNY and CDR2 SVGAGI (reference sequence). The CDR3 length is 15 residues. Trimming pared 7 bases from V and 1 base from J, leaving 14 bases between. The CDR3: CASMPPDGAKNIQYF. CDR3 sequence (DNA): TGTGCCAGCATGCCCCCGGACGGGGCCAAAAACATTCAGTACTTC.

The count of this clone is one. The chain combines TRBV11-2 with TRBJ1-2, with TRBD1 as a possible D gene (5 bases). V was clipped by 1 base and J by 7 bases, with 10 bases between them. The germline gives CDR1 SGHAT, CDR2 FQNNGV. CDR3 length: 13 amino acids. In DNA, the CDR3 is TGTGCCAGCAGCTTAGCCCAGGGTAGTGGCTACACCTTC. Residues: CASSLAQGSGYTF.

This clone was seen a few times. The chain combines TRBV29-1 with TRBJ1-2; the match to TRBD1 covers 9 bases. This CDR3 contains 13 residues. The V gene end was trimmed by 6 bases and the J gene end by 6 bases; junction bases not matched to a gene: 8. CDR1 is SQVTM and CDR2 is ANQGSEA in the germline V gene. CDR3 coding DNA: TGCAGCGTGACGGGCGGGACAGGGCATGGCTACACCTTC. This sequence encodes CSVTGGTGHGYTF.

V gene TRBV9 combines with J gene TRBJ1-1, with a weak D call TRBD1 (6 bases). Germline CDR1 is SGDLS and CDR2 is YYNGEE. CDR3 length: 16 amino acids. The germline V and J ends were trimmed by 0 bases and 1 base, with 13 bases remaining between them. The DNA for the CDR3 is TGTGCCAGCAGCGTAGATTGGCCAGGGGAGAACACTGAAGCTTTCTTT. Amino acid sequence: CASSVDWPGENTEAFF.

The CDR3: CASSPWGGGQETQYF. The DNA of the CDR3 is TGTGCCAGCTCACCTTGGGGCGGTGGCCAAGAGACCCAGTACTTC. The chain uses TRBV18 and TRBJ2-5; maybe TRBD1 (5 bases). CDR3 length: 15 residues. Germline values: CDR1 KGHSH, CDR2 LQKENI. Trimming cost V 3 bases and J 1 base, with 12 bases left between them.

The chain is built from TRBV29-1 and TRBJ2-1; D is perhaps TRBD1 (6 bases). The CDR3 contains 17 residues. V lost 4 bases and J 4 bases, leaving 23 bases between the germline ends. Germline V gene data show CDR1 as SQVTM and CDR2 as ANQGSEA. The CDR3 DNA follows: TGCAGCGTTGTGACCAACGCCCCCGGGACACCTTACAATGAGCAGTTCTTC. Translated, it gives CSVVTNAPGTPYNEQFF.

The rearrangement links TRBV5-1 to TRBJ2-3; D ambiguous. The germline V gene encodes CDR1 SGHRS and CDR2 YFSETQ. There are 14 residues in the CDR3. Trimming cost V 6 bases and J 2 bases, with 13 bases left between them. The CDR3 spells CASNTGYDTDTQYF. The CDR3 region has the DNA TGCGCCAGCAACACGGGTTACGACACAGATACGCAGTATTTT. Variable domain in full (rest from reference TRBV5-1 and TRBJ2-3): KAGVTQTPRYLIKTRGQQVTLSCSPISGHRSVSWYQQTPGQGLQFLFEYFSETQRNKGNFPGRFSGRQFSNSRSEMNVSTLELGDSALYLCASNTGYDTDTQYFGPGTRLTVL.

This CDR3 reads CSARDRVEQFF. The CDR3 region has the DNA TGCAGTGCTAGAGATCGAGTTGAGCAGTTCTTC. The V and J genes are TRBV20-1 and TRBJ2-1; D is unresolved. V dropped 0 bases and J dropped 9 bases, with 6 bases sitting between them. The CDR3 loop spans 11 amino acids. CDR1 and CDR2 (germline): DFQATT, SNEGSKA (reference sequence).